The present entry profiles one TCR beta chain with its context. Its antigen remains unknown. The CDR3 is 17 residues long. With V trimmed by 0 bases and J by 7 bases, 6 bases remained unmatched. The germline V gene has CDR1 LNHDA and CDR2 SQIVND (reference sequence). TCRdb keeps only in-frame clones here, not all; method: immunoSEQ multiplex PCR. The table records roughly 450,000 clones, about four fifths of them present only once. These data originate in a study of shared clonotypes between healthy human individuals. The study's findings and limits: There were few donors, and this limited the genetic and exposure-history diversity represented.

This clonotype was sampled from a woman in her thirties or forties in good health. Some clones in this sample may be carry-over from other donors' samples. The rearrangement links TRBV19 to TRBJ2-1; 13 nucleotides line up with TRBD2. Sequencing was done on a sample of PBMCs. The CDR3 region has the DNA TGTGCCAGTAGTATAGACGCGGGACTAGCGGGGCAGAATGAGCAGTTCTTC. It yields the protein CASSIDAGLAGQNEQFF.